Presented here are 22 T cell receptor beta chains from one specimen sequenced in a study of cytomegalovirus exposure and HLA in healthy donors (dated by TCRdb to about 2017). The library was built by means of the immunoSEQ multiplex PCR assay. For the multiplex PCR, a mixture combining 60 forward primers for TCR Vbeta segments and 13 reverse primers for TCR Jbeta segments was used. TCRdb retrieved this table from immuneACCESS and kept in-frame rearrangements only. Not all clones are present; in checked studies, unresolved V genes account for under half, and no reason is known for the remainder. The sample includes over 150,000 clones, with 68% observed a single time. Approximately 1.5% of the sample is held by the ten biggest clonotypes. The sequenced sample was PBMCs. The receptors stem from a middle-aged man in good health and CMV-seronegative.

The chain uses TRBV5-1 and TRBJ2-7; 11 bases align to TRBD1. The CDR3 extends over 16 amino acids. J was trimmed by 0 bases and V by 5 bases; bases with no gene match: 7. Germline CDR1 is SGHRS and CDR2 is YFSETQ. Here the CDR3 DNA reads TGCGCCAGCAGTTCCCGGACAGGGGGCGGCTCCTACGAGCAGTACTTC. This gives the protein CASSSRTGGGSYEQYF.

V usage is TRBV27 and J usage is TRBJ2-5; D is perhaps TRBD1 (6 bases). The better agreement between TRBJ2-7 and the DNA end casts doubt on the J call. This CDR3 region has 15 residues. Per the germline V gene, CDR1 is MNHEY and CDR2 is SMNVEV (reference sequence). The CDR3 reads CASSAGQPLNYEQYF. CDR3 nucleotides: TGTGCCAGCAGTGCCGGACAGCCCCTCAACTACGAGCAGTACTTC.

The table lists this clone with a few counts. In nucleotides, the CDR3 is TGCGCCAGCAGCCCGGGACAGGGGGGCTATGGCTACACCTTC. Translation: CASSPGQGGYGYTF. The V call is TRBV4-1, the J call TRBJ1-2, with 11 bases matching TRBD1. CDR1 MGHRA and CDR2 YSYEKL come from the germline V gene. Trimming took 4 bases from V and 4 from J; bases not matched to a gene: 2. CDR3 length equals 14 residues.

The CDR3 loop is CASSFAESNQPQHF. In DNA, the CDR3 is TGTGCCAGCAGTTTCGCTGAGAGCAATCAGCCCCAGCATTTT. The chain uses TRBV28 and TRBJ1-5, with D hard to call. Trimming pared 3 bases from V and 1 base from J, leaving 7 bases between. Germline CDR1 reads MDHEN; CDR2 reads SYDVKM. This CDR3 is 14 amino acids long.

This chain links TRBV2 with TRBJ2-7; TRBD1 agrees at 8 bases. The V segment lost 11 bases and the J segment 3 bases; nucleotides outside the gene matches: 15. The CDR3 loop spans 15 amino acids. Germline lookup yields CDR1 SNHLY and CDR2 FYNNEI. CDR3 DNA: TGTGCCGGCTCCTCAGGGGGCGCGATTCACTACGAGCAGTACTTC. As protein: CAGSSGGAIHYEQYF.

V and J are TRBV7-9 and TRBJ2-5; 8 bases align to TRBD1. Near its end, the DNA agrees better with TRBJ2-7, so the J call may be wrong. The CDR3 has 15 residues. CDR1 is SEHNR and CDR2 is FQNEAQ in the germline V gene (reference sequence). The CDR3 protein is CASSRATGASYEQYF. The DNA of the CDR3 is TGTGCCAGCAGCCGCGCGACAGGGGCCTCCTACGAGCAGTACTTC.

V and J are TRBV7-9 and TRBJ2-7, with 8 bases fitting TRBD1. J was trimmed by 4 bases and V by 5 bases; bases with no gene match: 13. CDR1 and CDR2 from the germline V gene are SEHNR and FQNEAQ (reference sequence). This CDR3 is built from 16 residues. CDR3 nucleotide sequence: TGTGCCAGCAGCCGTCTCCAAGGACAGGGAAGTTACGAGCAGTACTTC. This gives the protein CASSRLQGQGSYEQYF.

V and J are TRBV5-1 and TRBJ2-3, with 8 bases identical to TRBD2. CDR1 SGHRS and CDR2 YFSETQ come from the germline V gene. The V gene end was trimmed by 5 bases and the J gene end by 2 bases; junction bases not matched to a gene: 4. CDR3 length equals 14 residues. The CDR3 DNA follows: TGCGCCAGCAGAAAGCGGGGGAACACAGATACGCAGTATTTT. As protein: CASRKRGNTDTQYF.

The rearrangement joins TRBV7-2 to TRBJ2-3, with 7 positions matching TRBD2. V lost 2 bases and J lost 5; bases outside the gene matches: 7. Germline CDR1 is SGHTA and CDR2 is FQGNSA. The CDR3 spans 15 residues. As DNA, the CDR3 is TGTGCCAGCAGCTTAAGGGGACTACTTGGAGATACGCAGTATTTT. Residues: CASSLRGLLGDTQYF.

This chain joins TRBV28 and TRBJ2-5; TRBD1 aligns across 9 bases. V dropped 3 bases and J dropped 5; count of bases not matched to a gene: 4. Germline CDR1 and CDR2: MDHEN and SYDVKM. The CDR3 extends over 14 amino acids. CDR3 in DNA: TGTGCCAGCAGTTTCGGGACAGGGCGGGAGACCCAGTACTTC. It encodes CASSFGTGRETQYF.

The chain uses TRBV7-9 and TRBJ2-7; D perhaps matches TRBD1 (6 bases). Germline V lookup: CDR1 SEHNR, CDR2 FQNEAQ (reference sequence). This CDR3 has 14 amino acids. Trimming shortened V by 5 bases and J by 0 bases, and 11 bases separated the two germline ends. The CDR3 reads CASSHPGASYEQYF. For the CDR3, the DNA is TGTGCCAGCAGCCACCCAGGGGCCTCCTACGAGCAGTACTTC.

This clone was detected a few times. This sequence joins TRBV18 and TRBJ2-7, with D hard to call. The CDR3 is 14 residues long. CDR1 and CDR2 from the germline V gene are KGHSH and LQKENI. The ends were cut back, 2 bases at V and 2 bases at J, with 10 bases in the middle. The chain's CDR3 is CASSPLDTTYEQYF. In DNA form, the CDR3 reads TGTGCCAGCTCACCATTAGACACGACCTACGAGCAGTACTTC.

The rearrangement uses TRBV6-1 and TRBJ1-1; D unresolved. CDR3 length: 13 residues. The V gene's germline CDR1 is MNHNS and CDR2 SASEGT. V lost 0 bases and J 4 bases, leaving 6 bases between the germline ends. The CDR3 region has the DNA TGTGCCAGCAGTGAAGCGCTAACCACTGAAGCTTTCTTT. It is translated as CASSEALTTEAFF.

The rearrangement joins TRBV7-9 to TRBJ1-5; possibly TRBD1 for D (5 bases). The germline gives CDR1 SEHNR, CDR2 FQNEAQ (reference sequence). The CDR3 covers 13 residues. Trimming took 2 bases from V and 7 from J, leaving 9 bases between them. The CDR3 reads CASSLKGAQPQHF. The CDR3 DNA reads TGTGCCAGCAGCTTAAAAGGGGCCCAGCCCCAGCATTTT.

This clone appeared a few times. The V call is TRBV29-1, the J call TRBJ2-5; 9 bases align to TRBD1. The germline V gene encodes CDR1 SQVTM and CDR2 ANQGSEA. The CDR3 has 13 amino acids. V lost 7 bases to trimming and J lost 4 bases; unmatched junction nucleotides: 7. CDR3 coding DNA: TGCAGCGCGAGGGGACAGGGAGGAGAGACCCAGTACTTC. Translating gives CSARGQGGETQYF.

This chain uses TRBV7-2 with TRBJ2-3, with 8 bases identical to TRBD2. Germline values: CDR1 SGHTA, CDR2 FQGNSA. The CDR3 is 15 amino acids. V gave up 3 bases and J gave up 4 bases; unmatched junction bases: 6. The CDR3 DNA reads as TGTGCCAGCAGCTTTGGTAGCGGGGCGGCAGATACGCAGTATTTT. This codes for CASSFGSGAADTQYF.

The V call is TRBV7-2, the J call TRBJ1-2, with unresolved D. Per germline, CDR1 SGHTA and CDR2 FQGNSA. The CDR3 is made up of 13 amino acids. V was pared by 1 base and J by 4 bases, with 7 bases between. Here the CDR3 DNA reads TGTGCCAGCAGCTTAGGTCGGGGCTATGGCTACACCTTC. Translated, it gives CASSLGRGYGYTF.

J is TRBJ1-4 and V is TRBV2; weak D call: TRBD1 (6 bases). This CDR3 is built from 14 residues. V lost 1 base and J lost 5, with 8 bases in between. Germline CDR1 and CDR2: SNHLY and FYNNEI. CDR3 sequence reads: CASSEGGGNEKLFF. CDR3 DNA: TGTGCCAGCAGTGAAGGGGGGGGCAATGAAAAACTGTTTTTT.

J is TRBJ2-7 and V is TRBV6-5; TRBD2 agrees at 7 bases. Per the germline V gene, CDR1 is MNHEY and CDR2 is SVGAGI. V lost 6 bases to trimming and J lost 3 bases; unmatched junction nucleotides: 5. This CDR3 region has 13 residues. Written as DNA, the CDR3 is TGTGCCAGCAGACCCGGGGGGTACTACGAGCAGTACTTC. It is translated as CASRPGGYYEQYF.

This clone was detected a few times. The V call is TRBV6-5, the J call TRBJ2-7, with TRBD1 identical over 7 bases. V gave up 2 bases and J gave up 4 bases; unmatched junction bases: 5. The CDR3 is 14 amino acids. Germline V gene data show CDR1 as MNHEY and CDR2 as SVGAGI. CDR3 in amino acids: CASSYGTAFYEQYF. The CDR3 nucleotides are TGTGCCAGCAGTTACGGGACAGCCTTTTACGAGCAGTACTTC.

This chain joins TRBV28 and TRBJ2-5; tentative D call: TRBD2 (5 bases). Trimming cost V 8 bases and J 5 bases, with 15 bases left between them. The V gene's germline CDR1 is MDHEN and CDR2 SYDVKM. This CDR3 is 13 amino acids long. DNA of the CDR3: TGTGCCAGCGGCCGAGGAGGAGGCGAGACCCAGTACTTC. It is translated as CASGRGGGETQYF.

This clone turned up a few times. The CDR3 protein is CASSLTQGTNYGYTF. As DNA, the CDR3 is TGTGCCAGCAGCTTAACTCAGGGGACTAACTATGGCTACACCTTC. This chain joins TRBV11-2 and TRBJ1-2; tentative D call: TRBD1 (6 bases). V lost 2 bases, J lost 0 bases, and 10 bases lay in between. The CDR3 spans 15 residues. Germline assignment: CDR1 SGHAT and CDR2 FQNNGV.